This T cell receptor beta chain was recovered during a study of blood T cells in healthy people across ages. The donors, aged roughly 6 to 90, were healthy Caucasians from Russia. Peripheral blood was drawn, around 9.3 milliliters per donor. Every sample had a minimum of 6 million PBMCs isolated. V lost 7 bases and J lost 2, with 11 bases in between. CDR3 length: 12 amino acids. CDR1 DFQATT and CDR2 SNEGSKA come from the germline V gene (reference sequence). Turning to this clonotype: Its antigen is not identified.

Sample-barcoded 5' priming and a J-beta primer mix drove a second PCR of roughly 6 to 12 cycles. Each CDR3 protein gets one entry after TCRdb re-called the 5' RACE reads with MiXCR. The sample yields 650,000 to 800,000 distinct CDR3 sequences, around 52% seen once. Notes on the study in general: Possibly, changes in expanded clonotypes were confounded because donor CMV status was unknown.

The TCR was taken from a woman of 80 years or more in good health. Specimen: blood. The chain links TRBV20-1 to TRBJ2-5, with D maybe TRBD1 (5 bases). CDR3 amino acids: CSGRQGQETQYF. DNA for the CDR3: TGCAGTGGTCGGCAGGGACAAGAGACCCAGTACTTC.